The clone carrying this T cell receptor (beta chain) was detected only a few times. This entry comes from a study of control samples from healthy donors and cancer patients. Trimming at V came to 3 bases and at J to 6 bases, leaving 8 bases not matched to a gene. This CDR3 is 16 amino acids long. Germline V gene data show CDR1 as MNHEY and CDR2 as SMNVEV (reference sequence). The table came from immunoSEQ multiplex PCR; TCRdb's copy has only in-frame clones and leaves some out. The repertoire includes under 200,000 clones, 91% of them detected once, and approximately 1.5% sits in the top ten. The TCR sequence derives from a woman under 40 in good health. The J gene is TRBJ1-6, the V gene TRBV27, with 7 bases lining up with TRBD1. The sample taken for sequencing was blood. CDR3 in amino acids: CASSFGTTGPNSPLHF. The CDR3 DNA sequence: TGTGCCAGCAGTTTCGGGACGACAGGGCCTAATTCACCCCTCCACTTT.